A single sample is the source of the 32 T cell receptor beta chains below, sequenced in a study of blood T cell repertoires in COVID-19. Profiled with immunoSEQ multiplex PCR; TCRdb holds only in-frame clones, not every one. The sample holds a few hundred thousand clones, more than 70% seen once. Sequenced sample: peripheral blood. These receptors came from a woman between 18 and 29 years old with acute or convalescent COVID-19.

This sequence joins TRBV10-3 and TRBJ2-4; 10 nucleotides match TRBD1. Unmatched junction bases numbered 8, after V lost 9 bases and J lost 0 bases. CDR3 length: 16 residues. Germline V gene data show CDR1 as ENHRY and CDR2 as SYGVKD. CDR3 in amino acids: CAISPDRGAAKNIQYF. As DNA, the CDR3 is TGTGCCATTTCCCCGGACAGGGGGGCAGCCAAAAACATTCAGTACTTC.

V usage is TRBV15 and J usage is TRBJ1-2, with unresolved D. V was cut by 5 bases and J by 0 bases, with 13 bases left in between. The germline V gene has CDR1 LNHNV and CDR2 YYDKDF (reference sequence). The CDR3 has 15 residues. CDR3 in DNA: TGTGCCACCAGCGGCCCCACCCTGGCTAACTATGGCTACACCTTC. Its protein is CATSGPTLANYGYTF.

This clone appeared a few times. The CDR3: CASSQDRHRAKNYGYTF. The DNA of the CDR3 is TGCGCCAGCAGCCAAGATCGACACAGGGCCAAAAACTATGGCTACACCTTC. The chain joins TRBV4-3 to TRBJ1-2; maybe TRBD1 (6 bases). With 0 bases removed from V and 2 bases from J, the gap between germline ends came to 16 bases. The CDR3 contains 17 residues. Germline V gene data show CDR1 as LGHNA and CDR2 as YSLEER.

The DNA of the CDR3 is TGTGCCAGCAGCCAAGAACCCAACCTTGTCGACAGGGAAAGATCCGGGGAGCTGTTTTTT. Translating gives CASSQEPNLVDRERSGELFF. The V and J genes are TRBV3-1 (or the pseudogene TRBV3-2) and TRBJ2-2, with 7 bases lining up with TRBD1. The CDR3 runs 20 residues. Germline V gene sequence: CDR1 LGHDT, CDR2 YNNKEL (reference sequence). J was trimmed by 6 bases and V by 0 bases; bases with no gene match: 19.

This CDR3 reads CASSFPQGYEQYF. The CDR3 region has the DNA TGTGCCAGCAGTTTCCCACAGGGCTACGAGCAGTACTTC. The chain combines TRBV28 with TRBJ2-7; tentative D call: TRBD1 (6 bases). Trimming took off 3 bases at V and 3 bases at J, with 9 bases between the two ends. The V gene's germline CDR1 is MDHEN and CDR2 SYDVKM. The CDR3 runs 13 residues.

CDR3 DNA sequence: TGTGCCAGCAGCCAATCGGGGCAGCTAGCTAACTATGGCTACACCTTC. It yields the protein CASSQSGQLANYGYTF. The chain links TRBV16 to TRBJ1-2; maybe TRBD1 (5 bases). This CDR3 is built from 16 residues. CDR1 KGHSY and CDR2 FQNENV come from the germline V gene. Trimming cost V 0 bases and J 0 bases, with 11 bases left between them.

The DNA for the CDR3 is TGCAGCGTTGAACGCGGGAGGGCCTACAATGAGCAGTTCTTC. It translates to CSVERGRAYNEQFF. This chain links TRBV29-1 with TRBJ2-1; TRBD2 matches 9 bases. Germline V CDR1 and CDR2: SQVTM, ANQGSEA. CDR3 length: 14 amino acids. With 2 bases clipped from V and 2 bases from J, the junction kept 1 base outside the gene matches.

This sequence joins TRBV5-6 and TRBJ2-2; tentative D call: TRBD1 (6 bases). Trimming pared 5 bases from V and 1 base from J, leaving 9 bases between. The CDR3 runs to 14 residues. Germline CDR1 reads SGHDT; CDR2 reads YYEEEE. The CDR3 DNA is TGTGCCAGCAGATGGGGACAGAACACCGGGGAGCTGTTTTTT. This encodes CASRWGQNTGELFF.

This rearrangement joins TRBV29-1 to TRBJ1-1, with 9 bases matching TRBD1. Germline trimming cut 7 bases from V and 1 base from J; bases unmatched to any gene: 4. There are 13 residues in the CDR3. Germline lookup yields CDR1 SQVTM and CDR2 ANQGSEA. The chain's CDR3 is CSGSGQGNTEAFF. Here the CDR3 DNA reads TGCAGCGGTTCGGGACAGGGGAACACTGAAGCTTTCTTT.

The rearrangement joins TRBV3-1 (or the pseudogene TRBV3-2) to TRBJ1-5; 7 nucleotides align to TRBD1. The CDR3 extends over 16 amino acids. Germline loops: CDR1 LGHDT, CDR2 YNNKEL (reference sequence). J lost 0 bases, V lost 2 bases, and 4 bases had no gene match. The CDR3 loop reads CASSQNYRGSNQPQHF. The CDR3 DNA reads TGTGCCAGCAGCCAAAATTACAGGGGTAGCAATCAGCCCCAGCATTTT.

V is TRBV3-1 (or the pseudogene TRBV3-2) and J is TRBJ1-1; no definite D call. V lost 0 bases and J 6 bases, leaving 14 bases between the germline ends. The CDR3 totals 15 residues. CDR1 is LGHDT, CDR2 YNNKEL, per germline (reference sequence). The CDR3 nucleotides read TGTGCCAGCAGCCAAGACCCCCTCGCGAGGTCTGAAGCTTTCTTT. Translation: CASSQDPLARSEAFF.

The genes are TRBV6-5 and TRBJ2-6; TRBD1 is a possible D gene (6 bases). The CDR3 sequence is 14 residues long. Trimming left V 2 bases short and J 6 bases short, with 8 bases between. Per the germline V gene, CDR1 is MNHEY and CDR2 is SVGAGI. The CDR3, as DNA: TGTGCCAGCAGTTACGGGACAAAGGCCAACGTCCTGACTTTC. This sequence encodes CASSYGTKANVLTF.

This sequence joins TRBV2 and TRBJ2-7; D might be TRBD2 (6 bases). The CDR3 loop spans 16 amino acids. Germline values: CDR1 SNHLY, CDR2 FYNNEI. Trimming removed 2 bases at V and 4 bases at J, with 18 bases between. The CDR3 reads CASSESPEGGLYEQYF. The CDR3 coding sequence is TGTGCCAGCAGTGAATCCCCGGAGGGCGGCCTTTACGAGCAGTACTTC. Looking up the rest from reference TRBV2 and TRBJ2-7 gives the full variable domain: EPEVTQTPSHQVTQMGQEVILRCVPISNHLYFYWYRQILGQKVEFLVSFYNNEISEKSEIFDDQFSVERPDGSNFTLKIRSTKLEDSAMYFCASSESPEGGLYEQYFGPGTRLTVT.

This rearrangement joins TRBV5-6 to TRBJ2-5; 9 bases match TRBD1. Germline values: CDR1 SGHDT, CDR2 YYEEEE. Trimming took 0 bases from V and 4 from J; bases not matched to a gene: 10. There are 17 residues in the CDR3. The CDR3 DNA follows: TGTGCCAGCAGCTTGGGGATTCGGACAGGGGCAGTAGAGACCCAGTACTTC. It translates to CASSLGIRTGAVETQYF.

The chain employs TRBV4-3 and TRBJ2-1, with 7 bases identical to TRBD2. Trimming at V came to 2 bases and at J to 4 bases, leaving 5 bases not matched to a gene. This CDR3 is 15 amino acids long. Germline V gene lookup returns CDR1 LGHNA and CDR2 YSLEER. CDR3 in amino acids: CASSQRLAVYNEQFF. The CDR3, as DNA: TGCGCCAGCAGCCAAAGGCTAGCGGTATACAATGAGCAGTTCTTC.

This clone was detected only once. The rearrangement joins TRBV11-2 to TRBJ1-1; 7 bases line up with TRBD1. This CDR3 has 13 amino acids. Germline loops: CDR1 SGHAT, CDR2 FQNNGV. Trimming removed 5 bases from V and 7 bases from J; junction bases left unmatched: 7. CDR3 residues: CASSPSGGFEAFF. CDR3 sequence (DNA): TGTGCCAGCAGCCCGTCAGGGGGTTTTGAAGCTTTCTTT.

The V call is TRBV7-9, the J call TRBJ2-2; D is perhaps TRBD1 (6 bases). V lost 3 bases, J lost 3 bases, and 17 bases lay in between. Germline V gene lookup returns CDR1 SEHNR and CDR2 FQNEAQ (reference sequence). The length of the CDR3 is 17 residues. The CDR3 DNA sequence: TGTGCCAGCAGCTTTGGGGAGTCACAGGGAGACACCGGGGAGCTGTTTTTT. Encoded protein: CASSFGESQGDTGELFF.

The gene calls are TRBV27 and TRBJ1-4; D gene ambiguous. The CDR3 has 13 residues. CDR1 MNHEY and CDR2 SMNVEV come from the germline V gene (reference sequence). Deletions cut 9 bases from V and 2 bases from J, with 10 bases between. CDR3: CASRRSTNEKLFF. CDR3 DNA: TGTGCCAGTCGGCGGAGCACTAATGAAAAACTGTTTTTT.

This clone was seen a few times. The rearrangement joins TRBV6-2 or TRBV6-3 to TRBJ2-7; TRBD1 is a possible D gene (6 bases). The CDR3 extends over 14 amino acids. V was cut by 5 bases and J by 1 base, with 12 bases left in between. Germline V gene sequence: CDR1 MNHEY, CDR2 SVGEGT. The CDR3 protein is CASSRLTGSYEQYF. CDR3 DNA: TGTGCCAGCAGTCGCCTGACAGGATCCTACGAGCAGTACTTC.

The chain couples TRBV29-1 to TRBJ1-1; D is uncertain. Germline V gives CDR1 SQVTM, CDR2 ANQGSEA. CDR3 length equals 15 residues. With 7 bases removed from V and 2 bases from J, the gap between germline ends came to 20 bases. CDR3 sequence reads: CSAHPSGVVNTEAFF. DNA of the CDR3: TGCAGCGCCCATCCCTCCGGGGTTGTCAACACTGAAGCTTTCTTT.

This clone has a handful of counts. The chain links TRBV27 to TRBJ1-4, with D unresolved. The V gene lost 5 bases and the J gene lost 0 bases, with 10 bases spanning the gap. Per germline, CDR1 MNHEY and CDR2 SMNVEV (reference sequence). The CDR3 runs 15 residues. As DNA, the CDR3 is TGTGCCAGCAGTGACTTCCCCGCAACTAATGAAAAACTGTTTTTT. It yields the protein CASSDFPATNEKLFF. Variable domain in full (rest from reference TRBV27 and TRBJ1-4): EAQVTQNPRYLITVTGKKLTVTCSQNMNHEYMSWYRQDPGLGLRQIYYSMNVEVTDKGDVPEGYKVSRKEKRNFPLILESPSPNQTSLYFCASSDFPATNEKLFFGSGTQLSVL.

The chain employs TRBV6-5 and TRBJ1-6; 10 bases match TRBD1. This CDR3 has 15 residues. Trimming at V came to 8 bases and at J to 7 bases, leaving 8 bases not matched to a gene. Germline loops: CDR1 MNHEY, CDR2 SVGAGI. CDR3 protein: CASPRDRGQNSPLHF. The CDR3 nucleotides read TGTGCCAGCCCCAGGGACAGGGGACAGAATTCACCCCTCCACTTT.

J is TRBJ1-6 and V is TRBV6-5; TRBD1 is a possible D gene (6 bases). Germline CDR1 and CDR2: MNHEY and SVGAGI. The CDR3 has 15 amino acids. V was shortened by 6 bases and J by 0 bases, with 9 bases between the two germline ends. CDR3 protein: CASRTGGSYNSPLHF. CDR3 bases: TGTGCCAGCAGGACAGGCGGCTCCTATAATTCACCCCTCCACTTT.

The V gene is TRBV6-5, the J gene TRBJ1-1; 7 bases map to TRBD1. CDR1 and CDR2 (germline): MNHEY, SVGAGI. V shed 2 bases and J 5 bases; nucleotides not matched to a gene: 5. This CDR3 comprises 14 residues. The DNA of the CDR3 is TGTGCCAGCAGTTACAGGGGGCTGAGGACTGAAGCTTTCTTT. This gives the protein CASSYRGLRTEAFF.

The J gene is TRBJ2-7, the V gene TRBV30, with 10 bases that match TRBD1. The CDR3 sequence is 14 residues long. Per the germline V gene, CDR1 is GTSNPN and CDR2 is SVGIG (reference sequence). J gave up 5 bases and V 4 bases, and 8 bases lay outside the gene matches. This chain's CDR3 is CAWNSPGTGDEQYF. The CDR3 DNA is TGTGCCTGGAACAGTCCCGGGACAGGGGACGAGCAGTACTTC. The whole variable domain, filled in from reference TRBV30 and TRBJ2-7, reads SQTIHQWPATLVQPVGSPLSLECTVEGTSNPNLYWYRQAAGRGLQLLFYSVGIGQISSEVPQNLSASRPQDRQFILSSKKLLLSDSGFYLCAWNSPGTGDEQYFGPGTRLTVT.

The chain carries TRBV6-5 and TRBJ2-2; TRBD2 matches at 7 bases. Looked up from germline, CDR1 is MNHEY and CDR2 is SVGAGI. Unmatched junction bases numbered 13, after V lost 6 bases and J lost 9 bases. The CDR3 sequence is 15 residues long. Written as DNA, the CDR3 is TGTGCCAGCAGGACTCTGCGGGAGTTCGACCGGGAGCTGTTTTTT. This codes for CASRTLREFDRELFF.

The rearrangement uses TRBV4-3 and TRBJ2-7; 13 bases are shared with TRBD2. Germline CDR1 reads LGHNA; CDR2 reads YSLEER. CDR3 length: 20 residues. Unmatched junction bases numbered 12, after V lost 0 bases and J lost 1 base. The CDR3 bases are TGCGCCAGCAGCCAAGAATTACGAGTGGGACTAGCGGGACCTTCCTACGAGCAGTACTTC. Protein: CASSQELRVGLAGPSYEQYF.

This clone has only one observation. The rearrangement uses TRBV4-3 and TRBJ1-2; D is possibly TRBD1 (5 bases). The CDR3 covers 16 residues. V shed 1 base and J shed 8 bases, with 20 bases lying between them. Germline V gene data show CDR1 as LGHNA and CDR2 as YSLEER. CDR3 region: CASSQGGGATVGGYTF. CDR3 sequence (DNA): TGCGCCAGCAGCCAAGGCGGCGGGGCCACGGTCGGCGGCTACACCTTC.

The chain employs TRBV24-1 and TRBJ2-1, with 8 bases aligning to TRBD2. The CDR3 length is 14 residues. V shed 3 bases and J 6 bases; nucleotides not matched to a gene: 3. Germline loops: CDR1 KGHDR, CDR2 SFDVKD. CDR3 coding DNA: TGTGCCACCAGTGATCCGGGGGGGGGCAATGAGCAGTTCTTC. This encodes CATSDPGGGNEQFF.

The chain combines TRBV7-3 with TRBJ2-3; weak D call: TRBD1 (6 bases). The V gene's germline CDR1 is SGHTA and CDR2 FQGTGA. The ends were cut back, 1 base at V and 5 bases at J, with 7 bases in the middle. CDR3 length: 13 residues. CDR3 sequence (DNA): TGTGCCAGCAGCTTAAAACAGGGAGATACGCAGTATTTT. It codes for CASSLKQGDTQYF.

The chain uses TRBV3-1 (or the pseudogene TRBV3-2) and TRBJ1-1; no reliable D call. Germline V gene lookup returns CDR1 LGHDT and CDR2 YNNKEL (reference sequence). Trimming took off 4 bases at V and 1 base at J, with 10 bases between the two ends. This CDR3 spans 14 amino acids. This CDR3 is CASSLGRTNTEAFF. CDR3 nucleotide sequence: TGTGCCAGCAGCCTAGGGAGGACGAACACTGAAGCTTTCTTT.

The chain combines TRBV6-6 with TRBJ1-2; D remains unclear. Looked up from germline, CDR1 is MNHNY and CDR2 is SVGAGI (reference sequence). The CDR3 consists of 13 residues. V was pared by 5 bases and J by 4 bases, with 11 bases between. CDR3 bases: TGTGCCAGCAGTAGAGGGCTGGCCTATGGCTACACCTTC. Translating it yields CASSRGLAYGYTF.